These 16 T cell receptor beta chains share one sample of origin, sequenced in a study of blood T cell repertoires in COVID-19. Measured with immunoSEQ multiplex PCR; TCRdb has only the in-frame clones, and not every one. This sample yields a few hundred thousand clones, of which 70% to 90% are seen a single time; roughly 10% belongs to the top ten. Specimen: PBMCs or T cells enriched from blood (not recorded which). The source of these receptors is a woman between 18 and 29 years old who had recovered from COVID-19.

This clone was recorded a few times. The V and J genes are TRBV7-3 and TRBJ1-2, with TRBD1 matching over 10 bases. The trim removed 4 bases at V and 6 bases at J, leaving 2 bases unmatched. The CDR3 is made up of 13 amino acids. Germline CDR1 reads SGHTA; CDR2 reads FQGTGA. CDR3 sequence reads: CASSSGQGHGYTF. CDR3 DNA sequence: TGTGCCAGCAGCTCGGGACAGGGGCATGGCTACACCTTC. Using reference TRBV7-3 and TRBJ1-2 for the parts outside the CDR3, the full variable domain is GAGVSQTPSNKVTEKGKYVELRCDPISGHTALYWYRQSLGQGPEFLIYFQGTGAADDSGLPNDRFFAVRPEGSVSTLKIQRTERGDSAVYLCASSSGQGHGYTFGSGTRLTVV.

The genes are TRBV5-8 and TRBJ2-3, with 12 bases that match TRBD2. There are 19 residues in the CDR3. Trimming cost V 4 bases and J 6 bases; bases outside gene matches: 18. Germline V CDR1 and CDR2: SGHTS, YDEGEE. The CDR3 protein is CASSPTSGGRISWSDTQYF. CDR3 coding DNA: TGTGCCAGCAGCCCGACTAGCGGGGGCCGAATTAGCTGGAGCGATACGCAGTATTTT.

The CDR3 here is CASSIGTGGYEQYF. DNA of the CDR3: TGTGCCAGTAGTATAGGTACAGGGGGATACGAGCAGTACTTC. The chain combines TRBV19 with TRBJ2-7; the match to TRBD1 covers 8 bases. Germline V lookup: CDR1 LNHDA, CDR2 SQIVND (reference sequence). The J segment lost 4 bases and the V segment lost 1 base, leaving 3 bases of the junction unmatched. CDR3 length equals 14 residues.

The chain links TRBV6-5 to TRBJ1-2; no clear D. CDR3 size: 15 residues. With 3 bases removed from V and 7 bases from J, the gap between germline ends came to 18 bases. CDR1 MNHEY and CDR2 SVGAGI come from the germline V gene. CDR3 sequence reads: CASSYEGPGEGGYTF. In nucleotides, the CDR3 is TGTGCCAGCAGTTATGAAGGACCTGGGGAGGGTGGCTACACCTTC.

CDR3 residues: CASSQGPQGDGYTF. CDR3 DNA: TGCGCCAGCAGCCAAGGGCCCCAGGGGGATGGCTACACCTTC. The chain links TRBV4-1 to TRBJ1-2, with 7 positions matching TRBD1. The V segment lost 1 base and the J segment 6 bases; nucleotides outside the gene matches: 5. This CDR3 has 14 amino acids. Germline V gives CDR1 MGHRA, CDR2 YSYEKL.

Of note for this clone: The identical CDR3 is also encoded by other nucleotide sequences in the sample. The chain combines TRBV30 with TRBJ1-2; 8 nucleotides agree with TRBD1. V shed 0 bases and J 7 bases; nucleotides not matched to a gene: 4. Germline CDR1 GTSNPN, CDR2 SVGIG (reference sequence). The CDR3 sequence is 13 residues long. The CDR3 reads CAWSVQGAGGYTF. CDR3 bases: TGTGCCTGGAGTGTCCAGGGGGCGGGTGGCTACACCTTC. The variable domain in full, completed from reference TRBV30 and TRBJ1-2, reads SQTIHQWPATLVQPVGSPLSLECTVEGTSNPNLYWYRQAAGRGLQLLFYSVGIGQISSEVPQNLSASRPQDRQFILSSKKLLLSDSGFYLCAWSVQGAGGYTFGSGTRLTVV.

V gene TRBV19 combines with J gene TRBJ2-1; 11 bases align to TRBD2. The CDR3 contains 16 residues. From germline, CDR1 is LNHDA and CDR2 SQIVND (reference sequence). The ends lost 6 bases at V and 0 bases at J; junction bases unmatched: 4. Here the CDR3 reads CASSSGLAVSYNEQFF. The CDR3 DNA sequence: TGTGCCAGTAGCTCGGGACTAGCGGTCTCCTACAATGAGCAGTTCTTC.

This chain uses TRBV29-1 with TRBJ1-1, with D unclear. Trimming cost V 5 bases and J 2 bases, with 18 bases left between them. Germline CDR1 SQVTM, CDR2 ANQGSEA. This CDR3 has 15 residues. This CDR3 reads CSVKEHGGVNTEAFF. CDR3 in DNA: TGCAGCGTTAAGGAGCATGGAGGAGTTAACACTGAAGCTTTCTTT. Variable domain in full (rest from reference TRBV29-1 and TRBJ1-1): SAVISQKPSRDICQRGTSLTIQCQVDSQVTMMFWYRQQPGQSLTLIATANQGSEATYESGFVIDKFPISRPNLTFSTLTVSNMSPEDSSIYLCSVKEHGGVNTEAFFGQGTRLTVV.

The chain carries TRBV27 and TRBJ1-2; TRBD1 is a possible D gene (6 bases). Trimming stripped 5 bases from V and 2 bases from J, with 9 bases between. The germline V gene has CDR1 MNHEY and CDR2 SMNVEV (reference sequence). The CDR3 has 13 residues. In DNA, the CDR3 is TGTGCCAGCAGTCCAACAGGGAACTATGGCTACACCTTC. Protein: CASSPTGNYGYTF.

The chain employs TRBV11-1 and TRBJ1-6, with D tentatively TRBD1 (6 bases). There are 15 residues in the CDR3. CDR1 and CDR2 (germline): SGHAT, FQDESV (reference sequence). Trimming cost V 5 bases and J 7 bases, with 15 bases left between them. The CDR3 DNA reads TGTGCCAGCAGCGAAAGTCGGACAGCCAATTCACCCCTCCACTTT. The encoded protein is CASSESRTANSPLHF.

The CDR3 spells CASSSPTSGRKYF. The DNA for the CDR3 is TGTGCCAGCAGTTCGCCGACTAGCGGTCGAAAGTACTTC. The chain couples TRBV28 to TRBJ2-7, with 9 bases matching TRBD2. The CDR3 has 13 amino acids. In germline, CDR1 is MDHEN, CDR2 SYDVKM. V lost 4 bases and J lost 11; bases outside the gene matches: 9.

The CDR3 here is CASSQRPEDEQFF. In DNA, the CDR3 is TGTGCCAGCAGCCAACGGCCCGAGGATGAGCAGTTCTTC. The genes are TRBV3-1 (or the pseudogene TRBV3-2) and TRBJ2-1; D gene ambiguous. CDR1 and CDR2 from the germline V gene are LGHDT and YNNKEL (reference sequence). Trimming removed 2 bases from V and 8 bases from J, with 10 bases in between. The CDR3 runs 13 residues.

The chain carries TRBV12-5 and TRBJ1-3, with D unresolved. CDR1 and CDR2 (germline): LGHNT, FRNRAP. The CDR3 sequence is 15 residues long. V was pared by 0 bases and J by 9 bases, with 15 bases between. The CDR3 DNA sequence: TGTGCTAGTGGTTTGGTACTACCCCGGTTTGGCACCATATATTTT. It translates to CASGLVLPRFGTIYF. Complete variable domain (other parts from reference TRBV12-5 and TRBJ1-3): DARVTQTPRHKVTEMGQEVTMRCQPILGHNTVFWYRQTMMQGLELLAYFRNRAPLDDSGMPKDRFSAEMPDATLATLKIQPSEPRDSAVYFCASGLVLPRFGTIYFGEGSWLTVV.

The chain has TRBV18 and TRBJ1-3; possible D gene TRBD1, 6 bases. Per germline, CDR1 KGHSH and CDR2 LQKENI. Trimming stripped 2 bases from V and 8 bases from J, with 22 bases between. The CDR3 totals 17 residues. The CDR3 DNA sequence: TGTGCCAGCTCACCAAGATCCTCTTCTCAGGGGCGCTACACCATATATTTT. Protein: CASSPRSSSQGRYTIYF.

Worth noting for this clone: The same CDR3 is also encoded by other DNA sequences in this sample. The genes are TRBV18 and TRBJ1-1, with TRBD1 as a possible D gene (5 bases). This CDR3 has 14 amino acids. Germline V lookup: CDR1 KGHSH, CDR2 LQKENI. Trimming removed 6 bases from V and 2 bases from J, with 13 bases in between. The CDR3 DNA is TGTGCCAGCTCCCCGACAGCCCTAAACACTGAAGCTTTCTTT. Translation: CASSPTALNTEAFF.

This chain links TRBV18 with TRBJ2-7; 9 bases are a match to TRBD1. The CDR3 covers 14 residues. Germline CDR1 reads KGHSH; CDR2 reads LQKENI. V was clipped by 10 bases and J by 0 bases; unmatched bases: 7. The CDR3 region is CATRDRDSSYEQYF. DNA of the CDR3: TGTGCCACCCGGGACAGGGATTCCTCCTACGAGCAGTACTTC.